The 4 T cell receptor beta chains reported below all come from one sample, sequenced in a study of T cell changes during pregnancy in multiple sclerosis. Clones were sequenced by immunoSEQ multiplex PCR, and TCRdb holds only the in-frame ones, with some missing. The data contain about 65,000 clones, approximately 92% of them seen just once; the ten biggest clones take up approximately 3%. The starting material was CD8+ T cells from peripheral blood mononuclear cells, obtained in the third trimester of pregnancy. These receptors all stem from a female donor in good health, enrolled as a control in a pregnancy study.

V usage is TRBV4-3 and J usage is TRBJ2-2; 7 bases are a match to TRBD1. The length of the CDR3 is 16 residues. Germline CDR1 reads LGHNA; CDR2 reads YSLEER. The ends lost 0 bases at V and 5 bases at J; junction bases unmatched: 6. DNA for the CDR3: TGCGCCAGCAGCCAAGATTTAAGGGGGCCTACCGGGGAGCTGTTTTTT. It codes for CASSQDLRGPTGELFF.

This clone was observed a few times. The rearrangement joins TRBV7-9 to TRBJ2-2; no clear D gene. Germline V gene sequence: CDR1 SEHNR, CDR2 FQNEAQ (reference sequence). V was trimmed by 1 base and J by 7 bases, leaving 7 bases between them. The length of the CDR3 is 13 residues. CDR3 bases: TGTGCCAGCAGCTTAGAACCTAGCGGGGAGCTGTTTTTT. It yields the protein CASSLEPSGELFF.

The chain couples TRBV19 to TRBJ2-5, with D possibly matching TRBD1 (6 bases). This CDR3 has 14 residues. Trimming cost V 2 bases and J 7 bases, with 14 bases left between them. Germline V gene lookup returns CDR1 LNHDA and CDR2 SQIVND (reference sequence). DNA of the CDR3: TGTGCCAGTAGTATACAGTCAGGGGCTGGGACCCAGTACTTC. As protein: CASSIQSGAGTQYF.

The chain has TRBV27 and TRBJ2-7; 12 nucleotides match TRBD2. The CDR3 totals 15 residues. CDR1 is MNHEY, CDR2 SMNVEV, per germline (reference sequence). The V gene end was trimmed by 7 bases and the J gene end by 1 base; junction bases not matched to a gene: 5. The CDR3 loop is CASKTSGGSSYEQYF. CDR3 sequence (DNA): TGTGCCAGCAAGACTAGCGGGGGCTCATCCTACGAGCAGTACTTC.